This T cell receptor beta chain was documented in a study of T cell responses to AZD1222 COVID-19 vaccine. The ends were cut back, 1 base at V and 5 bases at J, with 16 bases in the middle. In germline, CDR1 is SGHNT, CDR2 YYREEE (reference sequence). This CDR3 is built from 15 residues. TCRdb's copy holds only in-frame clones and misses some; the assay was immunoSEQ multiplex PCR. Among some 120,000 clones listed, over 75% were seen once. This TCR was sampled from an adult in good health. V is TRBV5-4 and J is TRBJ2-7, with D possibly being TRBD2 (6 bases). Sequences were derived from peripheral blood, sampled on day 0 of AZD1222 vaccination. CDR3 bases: TGTGCCAGCAGCTTGATCCGACTAGGCGCCCACGAGCAGTACTTC. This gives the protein CASSLIRLGAHEQYF.